Reported below is one TCR beta chain. The germline V gene has CDR1 SGHVS and CDR2 FQNEAQ. V dropped 0 bases and J dropped 6 bases, with 12 bases sitting between them. There are 15 residues in the CDR3. The data originate from a study of blood T cell repertoires in COVID-19. TCRdb's table, derived via immunoSEQ multiplex PCR, lists solely in-frame clones and lacks some. Here the sample spans over 350,000 clones, around 88% being singletons. Sequenced material: peripheral blood. This TCR was sampled from a young woman with acute or convalescent COVID-19. The chain is built from TRBV7-8 and TRBJ2-1; tentative D call: TRBD2 (6 bases). The CDR3 sequence is CASSLALAGRNEQFF. The DNA of the CDR3 is TGTGCCAGCAGCTTAGCGCTTGCGGGGCGCAATGAGCAGTTCTTC.